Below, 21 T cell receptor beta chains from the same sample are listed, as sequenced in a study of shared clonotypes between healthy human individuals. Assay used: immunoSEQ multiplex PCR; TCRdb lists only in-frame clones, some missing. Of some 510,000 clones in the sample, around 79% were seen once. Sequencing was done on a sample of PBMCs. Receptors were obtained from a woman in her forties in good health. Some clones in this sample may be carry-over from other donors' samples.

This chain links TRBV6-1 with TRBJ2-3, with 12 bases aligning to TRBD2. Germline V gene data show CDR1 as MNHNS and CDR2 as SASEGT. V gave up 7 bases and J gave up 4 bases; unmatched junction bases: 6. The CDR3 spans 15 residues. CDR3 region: CASTRLAGVADTQYF. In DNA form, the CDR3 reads TGTGCCAGCACGAGACTAGCGGGAGTGGCAGATACGCAGTATTTT.

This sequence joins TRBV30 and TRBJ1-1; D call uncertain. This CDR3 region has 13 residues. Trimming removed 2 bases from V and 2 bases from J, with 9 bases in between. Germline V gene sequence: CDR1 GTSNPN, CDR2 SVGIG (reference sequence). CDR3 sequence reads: CAWSNTANTEAFF. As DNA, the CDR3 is TGTGCCTGGAGTAATACAGCTAACACTGAAGCTTTCTTT.

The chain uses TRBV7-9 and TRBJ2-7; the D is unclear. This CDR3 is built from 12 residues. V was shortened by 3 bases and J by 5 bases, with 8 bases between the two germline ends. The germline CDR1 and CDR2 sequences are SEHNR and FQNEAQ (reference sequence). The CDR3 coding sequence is TGTGCCAGCAGCTTCCAGGTGGACGAGCAGTACTTC. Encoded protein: CASSFQVDEQYF. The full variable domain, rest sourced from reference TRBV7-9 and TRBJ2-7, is DTGVSQNPRHKITKRGQNVTFRCDPISEHNRLYWYRQTLGQGPEFLTYFQNEAQLEKSRLLSDRFSAERPKGSFSTLEIQRTEQGDSAMYLCASSFQVDEQYFGPGTRLTVT.

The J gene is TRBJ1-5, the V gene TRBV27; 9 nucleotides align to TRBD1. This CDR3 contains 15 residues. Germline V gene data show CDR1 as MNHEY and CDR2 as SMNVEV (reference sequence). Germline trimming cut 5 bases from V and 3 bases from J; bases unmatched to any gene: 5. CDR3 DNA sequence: TGTGCCAGCAGTCCGGGACAGGGACCCAATCAGCCCCAGCATTTT. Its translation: CASSPGQGPNQPQHF.

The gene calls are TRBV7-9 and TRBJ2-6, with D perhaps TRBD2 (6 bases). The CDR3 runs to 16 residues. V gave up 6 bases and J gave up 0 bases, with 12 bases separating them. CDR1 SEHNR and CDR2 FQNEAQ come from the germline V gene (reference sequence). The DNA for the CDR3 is TGTGCCAGCAGGCCGGGGACTGCCTCTGGGGCCAACGTCCTGACTTTC. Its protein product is CASRPGTASGANVLTF.

The CDR3 DNA reads as TGTGCCAGCAGCCAAAGCGGGAGCTATAATGAGCAGTTCTTC. Amino acid sequence: CASSQSGSYNEQFF. The chain couples TRBV5-4 to TRBJ2-1; 8 bases are a match to TRBD2. CDR1 and CDR2 from the germline V gene are SGHNT and YYREEE (reference sequence). V trimming: 4 bases; J trimming: 7 bases; junction bases outside the gene matches: 7. CDR3 length: 14 amino acids.

CDR3 sequence reads: CASSYRGGNEKLFF. DNA of the CDR3: TGTGCCAGCAGTTACAGGGGGGGGAATGAAAAACTGTTTTTT. This sequence joins TRBV6-6 and TRBJ1-4, with a tentative D call TRBD1 (6 bases). The CDR3 length is 14 residues. The germline V and J ends were trimmed by 2 bases and 5 bases, with 9 bases remaining between them. The germline CDR1 and CDR2 sequences are MNHNY and SVGAGI (reference sequence).

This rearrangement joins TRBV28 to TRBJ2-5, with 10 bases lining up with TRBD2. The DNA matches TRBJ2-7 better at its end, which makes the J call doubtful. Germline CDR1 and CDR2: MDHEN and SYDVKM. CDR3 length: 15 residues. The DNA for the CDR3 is TGTGCCAGCCGACGGCAAGCGGGAGGGACCTACGAGCAGTACTTC. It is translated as CASRRQAGGTYEQYF.

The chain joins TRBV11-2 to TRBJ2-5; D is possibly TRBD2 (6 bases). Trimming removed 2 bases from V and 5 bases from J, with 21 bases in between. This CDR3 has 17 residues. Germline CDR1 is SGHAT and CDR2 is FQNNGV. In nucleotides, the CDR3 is TGTGCCAGCAGCTTATTTTCGGGTGGCGGGAACCGGGAGACCCAGTACTTC. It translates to CASSLFSGGGNRETQYF.

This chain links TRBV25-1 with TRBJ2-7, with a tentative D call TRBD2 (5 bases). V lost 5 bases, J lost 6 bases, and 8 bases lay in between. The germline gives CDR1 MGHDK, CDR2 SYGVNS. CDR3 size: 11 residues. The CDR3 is CASSSRGEQYF. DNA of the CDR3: TGTGCCAGCAGTAGCCGGGGCGAGCAGTACTTC.

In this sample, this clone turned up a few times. The CDR3 coding sequence is TGTGCCAGCAGCGACGTCAGGCATAATGAAAAACTGTTTTTT. It is translated as CASSDVRHNEKLFF. This sequence joins TRBV7-9 and TRBJ1-4, with D unclear. Looked up from germline, CDR1 is SEHNR and CDR2 is FQNEAQ (reference sequence). The V and J ends lost 5 bases and 4 bases respectively, with 11 bases between them. CDR3 size: 14 residues.

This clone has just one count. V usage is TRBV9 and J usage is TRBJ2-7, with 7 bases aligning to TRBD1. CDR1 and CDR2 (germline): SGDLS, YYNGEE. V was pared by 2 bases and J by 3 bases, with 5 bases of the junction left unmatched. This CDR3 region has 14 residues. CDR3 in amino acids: CASSVAGGIYEQYF. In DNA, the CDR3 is TGTGCCAGCAGCGTGGCAGGGGGTATCTACGAGCAGTACTTC.

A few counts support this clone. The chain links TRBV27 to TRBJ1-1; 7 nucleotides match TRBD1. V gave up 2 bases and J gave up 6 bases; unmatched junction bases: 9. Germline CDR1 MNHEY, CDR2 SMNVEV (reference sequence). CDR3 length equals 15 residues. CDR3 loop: CASSLRRDSLAEAFF. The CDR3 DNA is TGTGCCAGCAGTTTACGAAGGGACAGTCTAGCTGAAGCTTTCTTT.

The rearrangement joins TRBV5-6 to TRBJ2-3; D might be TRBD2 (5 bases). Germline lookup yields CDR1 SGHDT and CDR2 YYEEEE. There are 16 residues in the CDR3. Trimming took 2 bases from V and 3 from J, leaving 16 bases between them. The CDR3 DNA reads TGTGCCAGCAGCTTTCGTGGGAGATATGGTACAGATACGCAGTATTTT. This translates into CASSFRGRYGTDTQYF.

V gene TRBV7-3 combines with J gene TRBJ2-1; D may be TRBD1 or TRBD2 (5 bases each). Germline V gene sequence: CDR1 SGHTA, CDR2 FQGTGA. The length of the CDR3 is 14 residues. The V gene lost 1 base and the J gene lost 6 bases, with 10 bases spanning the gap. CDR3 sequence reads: CASSLSRELNEQFF. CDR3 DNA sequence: TGTGCCAGCAGCTTAAGCAGGGAGCTCAATGAGCAGTTCTTC.

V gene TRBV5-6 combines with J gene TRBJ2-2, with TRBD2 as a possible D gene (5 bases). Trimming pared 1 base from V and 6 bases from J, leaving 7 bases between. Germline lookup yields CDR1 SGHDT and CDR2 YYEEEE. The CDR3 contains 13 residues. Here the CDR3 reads CASSLRRSGELFF. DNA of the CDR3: TGTGCCAGCAGCTTGAGGAGGTCCGGGGAGCTGTTTTTT.

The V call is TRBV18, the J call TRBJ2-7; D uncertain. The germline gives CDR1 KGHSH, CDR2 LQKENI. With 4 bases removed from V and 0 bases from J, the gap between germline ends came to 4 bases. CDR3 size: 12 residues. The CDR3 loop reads CASSHSSYEQYF. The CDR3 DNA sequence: TGTGCCAGCTCACATAGCTCCTACGAGCAGTACTTC. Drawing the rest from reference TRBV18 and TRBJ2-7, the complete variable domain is NAGVMQNPRHLVRRRGQEARLRCSPMKGHSHVYWYRQLPEEGLKFMVYLQKENIIDESGMPKERFSAEFPKEGPSILRIQQVVRGDSAAYFCASSHSSYEQYFGPGTRLTVT.

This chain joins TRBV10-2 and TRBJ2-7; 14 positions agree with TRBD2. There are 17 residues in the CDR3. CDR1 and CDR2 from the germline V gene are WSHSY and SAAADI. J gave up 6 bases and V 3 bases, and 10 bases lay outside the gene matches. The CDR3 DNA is TGCGCCAGCAGTGAAAGTGCGGGACTAGCGGGAGCAGGCGAGCAGTACTTC. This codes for CASSESAGLAGAGEQYF.

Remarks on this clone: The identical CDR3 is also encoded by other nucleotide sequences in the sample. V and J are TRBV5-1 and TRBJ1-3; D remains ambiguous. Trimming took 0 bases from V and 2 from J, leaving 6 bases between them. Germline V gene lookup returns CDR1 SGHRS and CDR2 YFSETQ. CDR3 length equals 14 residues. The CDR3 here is CASSLEGTGNTIYF. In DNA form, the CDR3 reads TGCGCCAGCAGCTTGGAAGGGACTGGAAACACCATATATTTT.

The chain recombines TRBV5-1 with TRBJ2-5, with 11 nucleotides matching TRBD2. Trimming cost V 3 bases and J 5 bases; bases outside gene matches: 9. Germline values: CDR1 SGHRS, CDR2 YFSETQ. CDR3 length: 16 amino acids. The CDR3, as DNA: TGCGCCAGCAGCTGGACTACTAGCGGGAGTTACGAGACCCAGTACTTC. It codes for CASSWTTSGSYETQYF.

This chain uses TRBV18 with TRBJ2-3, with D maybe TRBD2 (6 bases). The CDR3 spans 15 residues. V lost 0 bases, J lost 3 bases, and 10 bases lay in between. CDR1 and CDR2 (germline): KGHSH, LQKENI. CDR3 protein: CASSPPQGGTDTQYF. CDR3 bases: TGTGCCAGCTCACCACCTCAGGGAGGAACAGATACGCAGTATTTT.